The 20 T cell receptor beta chains listed next were all sequenced from one sample in a study of vaccination effects on CD4 cells after COVID-19. Sequencing was preceded by expansion of antigen-specific CD4+ T cells with viral peptide pools in the ViraFEST assay. The culture ran for 10 days before CD4+ T cells were isolated. Vaccine administered to participants consisted of two doses of either BNT162b2 or mRNA-1273. The repertoire was sequenced with immunoSEQ multiplex PCR; TCRdb's copy has only in-frame clones and lacks some. The sample contains around 30,000 clones, over 75% of which appear only once. Antigen specificity for these receptors is unknown. The material sequenced was CD4+ T cells from PBMCs cultured with SARS-CoV-2 spike peptides, taken after COVID-19 vaccination. These receptors were collected from a human donor who received a COVID-19 vaccine. Some clones in this sample may be carry-over from other donors' samples.

This chain links TRBV7-8 with TRBJ2-1; D may be TRBD2 (5 bases). V dropped 1 base and J dropped 1 base, with 5 bases sitting between them. The CDR3 extends over 14 amino acids. Per the germline V gene, CDR1 is SGHVS and CDR2 is FQNEAQ. The CDR3 loop is CASSLGGSYNEQFF. The CDR3 coding sequence is TGTGCCAGCAGCTTAGGAGGGTCCTACAATGAGCAGTTCTTC.

This clone was seen a few times. The V gene is TRBV10-2, the J gene TRBJ2-2; unclear D gene. CDR1 is WSHSY, CDR2 SAAADI, per germline. There are 13 residues in the CDR3. Trimming left V 8 bases short and J 1 base short, with 8 bases between. CDR3 in amino acids: CASSRLNTGELFF. CDR3 sequence (DNA): TGCGCCAGCTCCCGACTGAACACCGGGGAGCTGTTTTTT.

This chain uses TRBV10-3 with TRBJ1-3; D is unclear. CDR1 is ENHRY and CDR2 is SYGVKD in the germline V gene. This CDR3 spans 14 amino acids. Trimming removed 3 bases from V and 7 bases from J, with 13 bases in between. The CDR3 DNA reads as TGTGCCATCAGTGAAGGGATTATTGGGAACACCATATATTTT. Its translation is CAISEGIIGNTIYF.

The chain carries TRBV9 and TRBJ2-2; 8 nucleotides agree with TRBD2. The germline CDR1 and CDR2 sequences are SGDLS and YYNGEE. V was pared by 2 bases and J by 2 bases, with 14 bases of the junction left unmatched. The CDR3 sequence is 19 residues long. CDR3 DNA: TGTGCCAGCAGCGTTATTGCCGCGGGGGGCCCCAGAAACACCGGGGAGCTGTTTTTT. It translates to CASSVIAAGGPRNTGELFF.

The chain combines TRBV12-5 with TRBJ2-5; 8 nucleotides agree with TRBD1. The V gene's germline CDR1 is LGHNT and CDR2 FRNRAP. The CDR3 consists of 16 residues. The J segment lost 6 bases and the V segment lost 2 bases, leaving 11 bases of the junction unmatched. The CDR3 region has the DNA TGTGCTAGTGGTTTGTGGTTAGGACAGGGCTTGCAGACCCAGTACTTC. It encodes CASGLWLGQGLQTQYF.

V is TRBV4-1 and J is TRBJ2-1; D is perhaps TRBD2 (6 bases). Trimming removed 1 base at V and 8 bases at J, with 15 bases between. Germline CDR1 is MGHRA and CDR2 is YSYEKL. The CDR3 loop spans 15 amino acids. CDR3 sequence (DNA): TGCGCCAGCAGCCAAGGGCAGACGGGGGTGGATGAGCAGTTCTTC. Translated, it gives CASSQGQTGVDEQFF.

This chain links TRBV19 with TRBJ2-7; TRBD1 matches 9 bases. V shed 3 bases and J 6 bases; nucleotides not matched to a gene: 3. Germline V gives CDR1 LNHDA, CDR2 SQIVND (reference sequence). The CDR3 runs to 13 residues. In DNA form, the CDR3 reads TGTGCCAGTAGTATCGGGACAGGGACCGAGCAGTACGTC. This gives the protein CASSIGTGTEQYV.

The rearrangement uses TRBV5-1 and TRBJ2-1, with D perhaps matching TRBD2 (6 bases). Germline CDR1 reads SGHRS; CDR2 reads YFSETQ. The CDR3 runs 14 residues. V lost 3 bases to trimming and J lost 4 bases, with 11 bases between them. In nucleotides, the CDR3 is TGCGCCAGCAGCTGGACTACCTTATACAATGAGCAGTTCTTC. It encodes CASSWTTLYNEQFF.

This chain links TRBV2 with TRBJ2-1, with TRBD1 matching over 9 bases. CDR3 length: 15 residues. Germline CDR1 reads SNHLY; CDR2 reads FYNNEI. Trimming took 9 bases from V and 3 from J; bases not matched to a gene: 9. CDR3 DNA sequence: TGTGCCAGTTCGAACGACAGGGGGAGCTACAATGAGCAGTTCTTC. Protein sequence: CASSNDRGSYNEQFF.

The chain employs TRBV7-8 and TRBJ1-4; 10 nucleotides match TRBD1. Germline CDR1 and CDR2: SGHVS and FQNEAQ. The V and J ends lost 5 bases and 7 bases, in that order; junction bases with no gene match: 16. This CDR3 comprises 18 residues. The CDR3 DNA reads TGTGCCAGCAGCCCAGCCGGGACAGGGGTGCGATTAAGTGAAAAACTGTTTTTT. Translated, it gives CASSPAGTGVRLSEKLFF.

V is TRBV30 and J is TRBJ1-1, with D hard to call. CDR1 is GTSNPN and CDR2 is SVGIG in the germline V gene (reference sequence). The V and J ends lost 5 bases and 4 bases respectively, with 14 bases between them. This CDR3 region has 13 residues. CDR3 DNA sequence: TGTGCCTGGTCGGGAGTTTTGGGCACTGAAGCTTTCTTT. Its protein is CAWSGVLGTEAFF.

The rearrangement joins TRBV6-5 to TRBJ1-6, with D perhaps TRBD1 (5 bases). This CDR3 spans 15 amino acids. Germline CDR1 is MNHEY and CDR2 is SVGAGI. Trimming left V 8 bases short and J 0 bases short, with 11 bases between. CDR3 in amino acids: CASLDRSSYNSPLHF. Written as DNA, the CDR3 is TGTGCCAGCCTCGACAGAAGCTCCTATAATTCACCCCTCCACTTT.

This clone is medium-sized. Additional DNA sequences in this sample encode the identical CDR3. This chain connects TRBV5-1 to TRBJ2-6; D ambiguous. Trimming left V 4 bases short and J 0 bases short, with 5 bases between. The CDR3 runs to 14 residues. Germline V gene lookup returns CDR1 SGHRS and CDR2 YFSETQ. CDR3 coding DNA: TGCGCCAGCAGCATTTACTCTGGGGCCAACGTCCTGACTTTC. Translation: CASSIYSGANVLTF.

This clone was observed once. The chain recombines TRBV9 with TRBJ2-3; 11 bases line up with TRBD2. Per germline, CDR1 SGDLS and CDR2 YYNGEE. V shed 4 bases, J shed 7 bases, and the junction held 14 bases outside the gene matches. The CDR3 runs 17 residues. This CDR3 is CASSQFLGLAGGNTQYF. For the CDR3, the DNA is TGTGCCAGCAGCCAATTCTTAGGACTAGCGGGTGGGAATACGCAGTATTTT.

The chain is built from TRBV25-1 and TRBJ1-6, with no clear D. The CDR3 is 16 residues long. V dropped 1 base and J dropped 4 bases, with 11 bases sitting between them. Germline CDR1 reads MGHDK; CDR2 reads SYGVNS. Here the CDR3 DNA reads TGTGCCAGCAGTGAATTGTTCAGTACTTATAATTCACCCCTCCACTTT. Residues: CASSELFSTYNSPLHF.

The rearrangement uses TRBV7-2 and TRBJ2-3; 10 nucleotides line up with TRBD2. The CDR3 has 18 amino acids. V lost 3 bases and J lost 3; bases outside the gene matches: 12. CDR1 is SGHTA and CDR2 is FQGNSA in the germline V gene. This chain's CDR3 is CASSFFQRGGMGTDTQYF. CDR3 sequence (DNA): TGTGCCAGCAGCTTTTTCCAGCGGGGGGGTATGGGGACAGATACGCAGTATTTT.

The chain has TRBV5-6 and TRBJ1-2; D is uncertain. This CDR3 is 13 amino acids long. Germline CDR1 SGHDT, CDR2 YYEEEE. Trimming removed 1 base from V and 5 bases from J, with 9 bases in between. The CDR3 reads CASSLSQSYGYTF. CDR3 nucleotide sequence: TGTGCCAGCAGCTTGTCCCAGTCTTATGGCTACACCTTC.

As regards this clone: A read error may produce the germline difference seen at one junction end. This chain connects TRBV6-6 to TRBJ1-1; weak D call: TRBD1 (5 bases). The germline V gene encodes CDR1 MNHNY and CDR2 SVGAGI (reference sequence). There are 13 residues in the CDR3. The CDR3 loop reads CASTYDRNTEAFF. DNA for the CDR3: TGTGCCAGCACTTACGACAGGAACACTGAAGCTTTCTTT.

The chain recombines TRBV11-3 with TRBJ2-5, with TRBD2 as a possible D gene (5 bases). The germline CDR1 and CDR2 sequences are SGHNT and YENEEA. V gave up 1 base and J gave up 5 bases, with 11 bases separating them. The CDR3 sequence is 14 residues long. For the CDR3, the DNA is TGTGCCAGCAGCTTAGGAGGGTCCGCGGAGACCCAGTACTTC. Its translation is CASSLGGSAETQYF.

The chain employs TRBV19 and TRBJ1-2; D not resolved. V was clipped by 8 bases and J by 7 bases, with 17 bases between them. Germline V gene data show CDR1 as LNHDA and CDR2 as SQIVND (reference sequence). This CDR3 comprises 13 residues. This CDR3 reads CASGVEGTPGYTF. The CDR3 DNA reads TGTGCCAGTGGGGTTGAGGGAACCCCTGGCTACACCTTC.